This entry concerns a single T cell receptor beta chain. The data are from a study of blood T cell repertoires in COVID-19. Study information: The study drew acute and convalescent COVID-19 samples from the United States, Italy and Spain. Nucleic acid was either cDNA or gDNA, and it came from T cells, B-cell-depleted T cells, or PBMCs.

In the authors' workflow: Reference gene primer amplification in the assay estimated nucleated cell counts. The table came from immunoSEQ multiplex PCR; TCRdb's copy has only in-frame clones and leaves some out. The V and J calls and clone size were taken over from that table, and D and trimming were inferred from the DNA. The repertoire has 150,000 to 200,000 clones, 70% to 90% of them found once; the top ten carry 10% to 11%. The receptor was isolated from a human donor with active or convalescent COVID-19. The donor label of this sample is uncertain. The sequenced material came from peripheral blood.

The CDR3 DNA is TGCGCCAGCACACTCGGGGGGCGGGGGAGAGAGACCCAGTACTTC. Its translation: CASTLGGRGRETQYF. The genes are TRBV5-1 and TRBJ2-5, with D perhaps TRBD2 (7 bases). The germline gives CDR1 SGHRS, CDR2 YFSETQ. Trimming removed 6 bases from V and 4 bases from J, with 19 bases in between. The CDR3 covers 15 residues.